Given below is one T cell receptor (beta chain) in context. The sample originates from a study of blood T cell repertoires in COVID-19. Study-level background: The samples span acute and convalescent COVID-19 from the United States, Italy and Spain.

TCRdb's table, derived via immunoSEQ multiplex PCR, lists solely in-frame clones and lacks some. Counted here are over 250,000 clones, 85% to 90% occurring once; the ten biggest clones make up around 5.8%. This CDR3 has 16 amino acids. Germline trimming cut 1 base from V and 4 bases from J; bases unmatched to any gene: 10. In germline, CDR1 is MNHNS, CDR2 SASEGT. Sequencing input: peripheral blood. The origin of this receptor is a woman aged 50 to 65 with COVID-19, enrolled during active disease. J is TRBJ2-7 and V is TRBV6-1; 7 bases agree with TRBD1. The CDR3 spells CASSEVTGAIIYEQYF. In nucleotides, the CDR3 is TGTGCCAGCAGTGAAGTAACAGGGGCAATAATATACGAGCAGTACTTC.